Listed below are T cell receptor beta chains from one sample, sequenced in a study of blood T cell repertoires in COVID-19. Profiled with immunoSEQ multiplex PCR; TCRdb holds only in-frame clones, not every one. Seen here are 250,000 to 350,000 clones, about nine tenths observed once, and the top ten hold about an eighth. The material sequenced was peripheral blood. The receptors originated from a woman aged 55-70 years with acute or convalescent COVID-19. CDR3s include the opening cysteine and the closing phenylalanine or tryptophan. Each record gives: CDR3 length, V gene, J gene, D gene, clone size, CDR3 protein, CDR3 DNA. D genes are given only for firm matches. Size is stated for part of the rows, as once, few or many counts, or as a class when the clone is expanded.

CDR3 length: 13
V gene: TRBV12-3/TRBV12-4
J gene: TRBJ1-5
D gene: -
clone size: -
CDR3 protein: CASSYEGDQPQHF
CDR3 DNA: TGTGCCAGCAGTTACGAGGGTGATCAGCCCCAGCATTTT

CDR3 length: 12
V gene: TRBV9
J gene: TRBJ2-7
D gene: -
clone size: -
CDR3 protein: CASNGIFYEQYF
CDR3 DNA: TGTGCCAGCAACGGTATATTCTACGAGCAGTACTTC

CDR3 length: 16
V gene: TRBV6-6
J gene: TRBJ1-5
D gene: TRBD1
clone size: -
CDR3 protein: CASSYSTGYSNQPQHF
CDR3 DNA: TGTGCCAGCAGTTACTCGACAGGGTATAGCAATCAGCCCCAGCATTTT

CDR3 length: 16
V gene: TRBV24-1
J gene: TRBJ2-5
D gene: TRBD1
clone size: -
CDR3 protein: CATSESGTGLPETQYF
CDR3 DNA: TGTGCCACCAGTGAGTCCGGGACAGGGTTACCAGAGACCCAGTACTTC

CDR3 length: 13
V gene: TRBV27
J gene: TRBJ1-2
D gene: TRBD1
clone size: -
CDR3 protein: CASTPGTGGSYTF
CDR3 DNA: TGTGCCAGCACCCCGGGGACAGGGGGTAGCTACACCTTC

CDR3 length: 13
V gene: TRBV28
J gene: TRBJ1-5
D gene: TRBD1
clone size: -
CDR3 protein: CASRAGGNQPQHF
CDR3 DNA: TGTGCCAGCCGGGCAGGGGGTAATCAGCCCCAGCATTTT

CDR3 length: 13
V gene: TRBV6-5
J gene: TRBJ1-1
D gene: TRBD1
clone size: once
CDR3 protein: CASSYPGTGEAFF
CDR3 DNA: TGTGCCAGCAGTTATCCCGGGACAGGAGAGGCTTTCTTT

CDR3 length: 15
V gene: TRBV27
J gene: TRBJ1-4
D gene: TRBD1
clone size: -
CDR3 protein: CASSPAGQINEKLFF
CDR3 DNA: TGTGCCAGCAGTCCGGCGGGACAGATTAATGAAAAACTGTTTTTT

CDR3 length: 15
V gene: TRBV6-4
J gene: TRBJ2-1
D gene: TRBD2
clone size: -
CDR3 protein: CASKMGTSGTNEQFF
CDR3 DNA: TGTGCCAGCAAGATGGGGACTAGCGGAACCAATGAGCAGTTCTTC

CDR3 length: 14
V gene: TRBV18
J gene: TRBJ2-5
D gene: -
clone size: -
CDR3 protein: CASSPSGGRETQYF
CDR3 DNA: TGTGCCAGCTCACCATCGGGGGGCAGGGAGACCCAGTACTTC

CDR3 length: 15
V gene: TRBV5-8
J gene: TRBJ1-2
D gene: -
clone size: once
CDR3 protein: CASSLAVLGQGGYTF
CDR3 DNA: TGTGCCAGCAGCTTAGCTGTGTTGGGGCAGGGAGGCTACACCTTC

CDR3 length: 15
V gene: TRBV9
J gene: TRBJ2-5
D gene: TRBD2
clone size: -
CDR3 protein: CASSTSGRAGETQYF
CDR3 DNA: TGTGCCAGCTCCACTAGCGGGAGGGCCGGAGAGACCCAGTACTTC

CDR3 length: 16
V gene: TRBV27
J gene: TRBJ2-3
D gene: TRBD2
clone size: -
CDR3 protein: CASSLRPGLNTDTQYF
CDR3 DNA: TGTGCCAGCAGTTTACGTCCGGGACTAAACACAGATACGCAGTATTTT

CDR3 length: 13
V gene: TRBV18
J gene: TRBJ2-7
D gene: TRBD1
clone size: -
CDR3 protein: CASSLGQSYEQYF
CDR3 DNA: TGTGCCAGCTCCTTGGGACAGTCCTACGAGCAGTACTTC

CDR3 length: 15
V gene: TRBV14
J gene: TRBJ2-1
D gene: TRBD2
clone size: -
CDR3 protein: CASSRSGFSYNEQFF
CDR3 DNA: TGTGCCAGCAGCCGTAGCGGGTTCTCCTACAATGAGCAGTTCTTC

CDR3 length: 16
V gene: TRBV9
J gene: TRBJ2-5
D gene: TRBD2
clone size: -
CDR3 protein: CASSVGPAGGRETQYF
CDR3 DNA: TGTGCCAGCAGCGTAGGGCCAGCGGGGGGGCGGGAGACCCAGTACTTC

CDR3 length: 14
V gene: TRBV19
J gene: TRBJ1-5
D gene: TRBD1
clone size: -
CDR3 protein: CASSGQGGNQPQHF
CDR3 DNA: TGTGCCAGTAGCGGACAGGGCGGCAATCAGCCCCAGCATTTT

CDR3 length: 13
V gene: TRBV28
J gene: TRBJ1-5
D gene: -
clone size: -
CDR3 protein: CASTQEGNQPQHF
CDR3 DNA: TGTGCCAGCACCCAGGAGGGGAATCAGCCCCAGCATTTT

CDR3 length: 14
V gene: TRBV28
J gene: TRBJ1-5
D gene: -
clone size: -
CDR3 protein: CATMTTERVQPQHF
CDR3 DNA: TGTGCCACCATGACAACAGAGAGGGTACAGCCCCAGCATTTT

CDR3 length: 16
V gene: TRBV10-3
J gene: TRBJ1-5
D gene: TRBD1
clone size: -
CDR3 protein: CAIGAGQGLSNQPQHF
CDR3 DNA: TGTGCCATCGGGGCGGGACAGGGTCTTAGCAATCAGCCCCAGCATTTT

CDR3 length: 18
V gene: TRBV6-2/TRBV6-3
J gene: TRBJ2-2
D gene: -
clone size: -
CDR3 protein: CASSTPGVAIANTGELFF
CDR3 DNA: TGTGCCAGCAGTACCCCGGGGGTAGCGATCGCGAACACCGGGGAGCTGTTTTTT

CDR3 length: 14
V gene: TRBV2
J gene: TRBJ2-5
D gene: -
clone size: -
CDR3 protein: CASRQTGSQETQYF
CDR3 DNA: TGTGCCAGCAGGCAGACAGGATCCCAAGAGACCCAGTACTTC

CDR3 length: 16
V gene: TRBV4-1
J gene: TRBJ1-2
D gene: TRBD1
clone size: -
CDR3 protein: CASSLYRGPGYYGYTF
CDR3 DNA: TGCGCCAGCAGCCTTTACAGGGGTCCTGGTTATTATGGCTACACCTTC

CDR3 length: 15
V gene: TRBV11-1
J gene: TRBJ1-3
D gene: TRBD1
clone size: once
CDR3 protein: CASSSPGQGADTIYF
CDR3 DNA: TGTGCCAGCAGCTCGCCGGGACAGGGTGCGGACACCATATATTTT

CDR3 length: 16
V gene: TRBV28
J gene: TRBJ1-5
D gene: -
clone size: -
CDR3 protein: CASSPHVGEGNQPQHF
CDR3 DNA: TGTGCCAGCAGTCCCCACGTAGGGGAGGGCAATCAGCCCCAGCATTTT

CDR3 length: 16
V gene: TRBV27
J gene: TRBJ1-2
D gene: TRBD1
clone size: -
CDR3 protein: CASSPGGGQGAGGYTF
CDR3 DNA: TGTGCCAGCAGTCCGGGGGGGGGACAGGGGGCGGGAGGCTACACCTTC

CDR3 length: 14
V gene: TRBV6-6
J gene: TRBJ2-1
D gene: -
clone size: -
CDR3 protein: CASSYSSVVHEQFF
CDR3 DNA: TGTGCCAGCAGTTACTCGAGTGTCGTCCATGAGCAGTTCTTC

CDR3 length: 13
V gene: TRBV7-3
J gene: TRBJ1-5
D gene: -
clone size: -
CDR3 protein: CASSLAPGQPQHF
CDR3 DNA: TGTGCCAGCAGCTTAGCGCCGGGGCAGCCCCAGCATTTT

CDR3 length: 17
V gene: TRBV5-1
J gene: TRBJ2-1
D gene: TRBD1
clone size: -
CDR3 protein: CASHPQPGTANYNEQFF
CDR3 DNA: TGCGCCAGCCACCCCCAGCCCGGGACAGCAAATTACAATGAGCAGTTCTTC

CDR3 length: 13
V gene: TRBV11-2
J gene: TRBJ2-1
D gene: -
clone size: once
CDR3 protein: CASSLTEYNEQFF
CDR3 DNA: TGTGCCAGCAGCTTGACAGAATACAATGAGCAGTTCTTC

CDR3 length: 16
V gene: TRBV6-4
J gene: TRBJ1-5
D gene: -
clone size: once
CDR3 protein: CASSDSRGSYNQPQHF
CDR3 DNA: TGTGCCAGCAGTGACTCTAGGGGGTCCTACAATCAGCCCCAGCATTTT

CDR3 length: 15
V gene: TRBV7-6
J gene: TRBJ1-5
D gene: -
clone size: -
CDR3 protein: CASSLETGSNQPQHF
CDR3 DNA: TGTGCCAGCAGCTTAGAGACAGGAAGCAATCAGCCCCAGCATTTT

CDR3 length: 16
V gene: TRBV15
J gene: TRBJ2-3
D gene: TRBD2
clone size: -
CDR3 protein: CATSRVGGEGTDTQYF
CDR3 DNA: TGTGCCACCAGCAGAGTCGGGGGGGAGGGCACAGATACGCAGTATTTT

CDR3 length: 13
V gene: TRBV6-5
J gene: TRBJ1-1
D gene: -
clone size: -
CDR3 protein: CASSYRGTGEAFF
CDR3 DNA: TGTGCCAGCAGTTACAGGGGGACGGGGGAAGCTTTCTTT

CDR3 length: 14
V gene: TRBV6-1
J gene: TRBJ1-2
D gene: -
clone size: -
CDR3 protein: CASSEGREWYGYTF
CDR3 DNA: TGTGCCAGCAGTGAGGGGAGGGAATGGTATGGCTACACCTTC

CDR3 length: 14
V gene: TRBV2
J gene: TRBJ2-7
D gene: -
clone size: -
CDR3 protein: CASSPSASRYEQYF
CDR3 DNA: TGTGCCAGCAGCCCCTCGGCTAGCCGATACGAGCAGTACTTC

CDR3 length: 18
V gene: TRBV28
J gene: TRBJ1-5
D gene: TRBD1
clone size: -
CDR3 protein: CASREGQGGGYSNQPQHF
CDR3 DNA: TGTGCCAGCAGGGAGGGACAGGGCGGGGGGTATAGCAATCAGCCCCAGCATTTT

CDR3 length: 16
V gene: TRBV7-2
J gene: TRBJ1-2
D gene: -
clone size: -
CDR3 protein: CASSPWPPGHVYGYTF
CDR3 DNA: TGTGCCAGCAGCCCGTGGCCCCCTGGGCACGTCTATGGCTACACCTTC

CDR3 length: 17
V gene: TRBV9
J gene: TRBJ1-1
D gene: TRBD1
clone size: -
CDR3 protein: CASSVGFMGQTGTEAFF
CDR3 DNA: TGTGCCAGCAGCGTAGGTTTCATGGGACAGACGGGAACTGAAGCTTTCTTT

CDR3 length: 14
V gene: TRBV27
J gene: TRBJ1-5
D gene: TRBD1
clone size: -
CDR3 protein: CASSFGTENQPQHF
CDR3 DNA: TGTGCCAGCAGTTTTGGGACAGAGAATCAGCCCCAGCATTTT

CDR3 length: 15
V gene: TRBV18
J gene: TRBJ1-3
D gene: -
clone size: -
CDR3 protein: CASSPNVGAVETIYF
CDR3 DNA: TGTGCCAGCTCACCGAACGTTGGGGCGGTCGAGACCATATATTTT

CDR3 length: 14
V gene: TRBV2
J gene: TRBJ1-2
D gene: -
clone size: -
CDR3 protein: CASSEEFYSDGYTF
CDR3 DNA: TGTGCCAGCAGTGAAGAGTTTTACTCCGATGGCTACACCTTC

CDR3 length: 14
V gene: TRBV27
J gene: TRBJ2-7
D gene: -
clone size: -
CDR3 protein: CASRNRMGGYEQYF
CDR3 DNA: TGTGCCAGCAGGAATCGAATGGGGGGCTACGAGCAGTACTTC

CDR3 length: 14
V gene: TRBV4-1
J gene: TRBJ1-2
D gene: -
clone size: -
CDR3 protein: CASSQEEGRGGYTF
CDR3 DNA: TGCGCCAGCAGCCAAGAGGAAGGTCGCGGTGGCTACACCTTC

CDR3 length: 15
V gene: TRBV2
J gene: TRBJ1-5
D gene: TRBD1
clone size: -
CDR3 protein: CASSGGQISNQPQHF
CDR3 DNA: TGTGCCAGCAGTGGGGGACAGATTAGCAATCAGCCCCAGCATTTT

CDR3 length: 13
V gene: TRBV5-4
J gene: TRBJ2-4
D gene: -
clone size: -
CDR3 protein: CAMQGLAKNIQYF
CDR3 DNA: TGTGCCATGCAGGGACTAGCCAAAAACATTCAGTACTTC

CDR3 length: 12
V gene: TRBV28
J gene: TRBJ2-7
D gene: -
clone size: -
CDR3 protein: CASSLGAGEQYF
CDR3 DNA: TGTGCCAGCAGTTTAGGGGCAGGCGAGCAGTACTTC

CDR3 length: 14
V gene: TRBV11-2
J gene: TRBJ1-5
D gene: -
clone size: -
CDR3 protein: CASSLDGNDQPQHF
CDR3 DNA: TGTGCCAGCAGCTTAGACGGGAACGATCAGCCCCAGCATTTT

CDR3 length: 14
V gene: TRBV5-4
J gene: TRBJ1-2
D gene: -
clone size: few
CDR3 protein: CASSLQGANYGYTF
CDR3 DNA: TGTGCCAGCAGCTTACAGGGAGCGAACTATGGCTACACCTTC

CDR3 length: 14
V gene: TRBV5-4
J gene: TRBJ1-4
D gene: -
clone size: -
CDR3 protein: CASSYEGAGEKLFF
CDR3 DNA: TGTGCCAGCAGCTATGAAGGGGCCGGAGAAAAACTGTTTTTT

CDR3 length: 15
V gene: TRBV5-1
J gene: TRBJ2-2
D gene: -
clone size: -
CDR3 protein: CASSPYAGKSGELFF
CDR3 DNA: TGCGCCAGCAGCCCCTACGCAGGGAAGTCAGGGGAGCTGTTTTTT

CDR3 length: 15
V gene: TRBV9
J gene: TRBJ2-1
D gene: -
clone size: -
CDR3 protein: CASSVAGTHYNEQFF
CDR3 DNA: TGTGCCAGCAGCGTAGCGGGGACTCACTACAATGAGCAGTTCTTC

CDR3 length: 14
V gene: TRBV9
J gene: TRBJ2-7
D gene: TRBD1
clone size: -
CDR3 protein: CASSVAGQDYEQYF
CDR3 DNA: TGTGCCAGCAGCGTAGCGGGACAGGACTACGAGCAGTACTTC

CDR3 length: 15
V gene: TRBV9
J gene: TRBJ2-2
D gene: TRBD2
clone size: -
CDR3 protein: CASSVLGGEAGELFF
CDR3 DNA: TGTGCCAGCAGCGTGTTGGGAGGGGAAGCCGGGGAGCTGTTTTTT

CDR3 length: 14
V gene: TRBV28
J gene: TRBJ1-2
D gene: -
clone size: -
CDR3 protein: CASNLAGQYYGYTF
CDR3 DNA: TGTGCCAGCAATTTAGCCGGACAGTACTATGGCTACACCTTC

CDR3 length: 15
V gene: TRBV23-1
J gene: TRBJ1-2
D gene: TRBD1
clone size: -
CDR3 protein: CASYWWQGGDYGYTF
CDR3 DNA: TGCGCCAGCTACTGGTGGCAGGGGGGCGACTATGGCTACACCTTC